These T cell receptor beta chains were read from a single sample in a study of shared clonotypes between healthy human individuals. Libraries were prepared by immunoSEQ multiplex PCR; TCRdb keeps only in-frame clonotypes and omits some of them. This table holds under 1,900,000 clones, approximately 98.5% found once. Sample: naive CD4+ T cells sorted from blood. The receptors shown here come from a man aged 30 to 39 in good health. Each CDR3 is given without its conserved first and last residue.

>TRBJ1-4|TRBV18
ASSNGSPGDEKLF
>TRBJ1-2|TRBV7-2
ASSHLTGGDGYT
>TRBJ2-1|TRBV5-4
ASSLDRVDEQF
>TRBJ2-1|TRBV6-6
ASSLQGNEQF
>TRBJ2-1|TRBV6-1
ASSEARGDVSYNEQF
>TRBJ2-7|TRBV18
ASSGTHSYEQY
>TRBJ2-1|TRBV29-1
SVYTDSYNEQF
>TRBJ2-7|TRBV10-3
AIRNPGNSYEQY
>TRBJ2-7|TRBV6-5
ASSPGRMYEQY
>TRBJ2-7|TRBV25-1
ASSVGELYEQY
>TRBJ2-7|TRBV18
ASSPLGQGPITYEQY
>TRBJ1-5|TRBV6-1
ASSEATFPQH
>TRBJ2-1|TRBV14
ASSPLTRGRTTTLHEQF
>TRBJ1-3|TRBV7-9
ASSLAGGSGNTIY
>TRBJ2-7|TRBV7-2
ASSRRLAGVPYEQY
>TRBJ1-2|TRBV11-2
ASSLFPPKGYGYT
>TRBJ1-1|TRBV30
AWSAFGFMNTEAF
>TRBJ2-5|TRBV29-1
SGWDYQETQY
>TRBJ1-1|TRBV5-4
ASSLPAGQITEAF
>TRBJ2-2|TRBV6-5
ASRSRVTGELF
>TRBJ1-1|TRBV30
ATGVTEAF
>TRBJ2-7|TRBV10-3
AISSTSGRTYEQY
>TRBJ1-1|TRBV15
AADRGGQTEAF
>TRBJ2-1|TRBV10-2
ASATSGRGNEQF
>TRBJ2-6|TRBV5-1
ASSLQGASGANVLT
>TRBJ2-4|TRBV11-3
ASSLGAGSAKNIQY
>TRBJ2-7|TRBV5-6
ASRELDSYEQY
>TRBJ2-1|TRBV7-2
ASSFTPPGGLNYNEQF
>TRBJ2-7|TRBV2
ASSEGGTGVSYEQY
>TRBJ2-1|TRBV19
ASRPTGTRTYNEQF
>TRBJ2-7|TRBV10-1
ASSESKGDVREQY
>TRBJ2-7|TRBV5-1
ASSGPRDRKRDEQY
>TRBJ2-5|TRBV11-2
ASSPWIGQGQETQY
>TRBJ2-7|TRBV5-1
ASSLAGGNEQY
>TRBJ1-5|TRBV6-1
ASTRYSNQPQH
>TRBJ2-7|TRBV11-1
ASSPTTGGRTYEQY
>TRBJ1-2|TRBV27
ASSSSTQGRDGYT
>TRBJ2-3|TRBV9
ASSVAGLAQTDTQY
>TRBJ2-3|TRBV5-1
ASSLVVTDTQY
>TRBJ2-2|TRBV25-1
ASSVAPGTGELF
>TRBJ2-3|TRBV30
AWRFSGSATDTQY
>TRBJ2-3|TRBV19
ASRDRGGGTDTQY
>TRBJ2-3|TRBV29-1
SVVLAGGTDTQY
>TRBJ2-5|TRBV4-1
ASSHPPGTEKETQY
>TRBJ2-2|TRBV7-2
ASSLAGGTGELF